Following are 4 T cell receptor beta chains from one sample sequenced in a study of blood T cell repertoires in COVID-19. Sequenced by immunoSEQ multiplex PCR; TCRdb stores in-frame clones only, minus some. Found here are fewer than 250,000 clones, roughly 80% of them singletons; the top ten hold 6% to 9.5%. Sequencing used peripheral blood. The receptors originated from a woman in her forties or fifties with acute or convalescent COVID-19.

The rearrangement uses TRBV28 and TRBJ2-3, with 9 nucleotides matching TRBD1. The CDR3 consists of 19 residues. Germline CDR1 reads MDHEN; CDR2 reads SYDVKM. Trimming at V came to 1 base and at J to 3 bases, leaving 14 bases not matched to a gene. CDR3 sequence: CASSLYPGQGRTSTDTQYF. The CDR3 nucleotides are TGTGCCAGCAGTTTATATCCGGGACAGGGTAGGACCAGTACAGATACGCAGTATTTT.

This clone was recorded many times. This rearrangement joins TRBV28 to TRBJ1-5, with D perhaps matching TRBD1 (5 bases). V lost 2 bases to trimming and J lost 2 bases, with 13 bases between them. Per germline, CDR1 MDHEN and CDR2 SYDVKM. This CDR3 comprises 16 residues. CDR3 coding DNA: TGTGCCAGCAGTTTACGGGGCTGGGAGGGCAATCAGCCCCAGCATTTT. This encodes CASSLRGWEGNQPQHF.

This rearrangement joins TRBV19 to TRBJ1-5; the match to TRBD1 covers 8 bases. Germline V CDR1 and CDR2: LNHDA, SQIVND (reference sequence). The CDR3 is made up of 16 amino acids. Germline trimming cut 3 bases from V and 2 bases from J; bases unmatched to any gene: 6. The CDR3 region is CASSIAGGSGNQPQHF. CDR3 coding DNA: TGTGCCAGTAGTATCGCAGGGGGCTCGGGCAATCAGCCCCAGCATTTT.

The genes are TRBV28 and TRBJ2-7; D may be TRBD1 (7 bases). CDR3 length: 15 amino acids. CDR1 is MDHEN, CDR2 SYDVKM, per germline. Trimming pared 6 bases from V and 5 bases from J, leaving 20 bases between. CDR3 coding DNA: TGTGCCAGCAGGGAACAGGGGAGGAATTTGGACGAGCAGTACTTC. It codes for CASREQGRNLDEQYF. Full variable domain (rest looked up from reference TRBV28 and TRBJ2-7): DVKVTQSSRYLVKRTGEKVFLECVQDMDHENMFWYRQDPGLGLRLIYFSYDVKMKEKGDIPEGYSVSREKKERFSLILESASTNQTSMYLCASREQGRNLDEQYFGPGTRLTVT.